This entry is about one TCR beta chain. The data originate from a study of graft-versus-host responses after intestinal transplantation. V lost 2 bases and J 6 bases, leaving 11 bases between the germline ends. CDR1 is SGHRS and CDR2 is YFSETQ in the germline V gene. This CDR3 contains 13 residues. The table came from immunoSEQ multiplex PCR; TCRdb's copy has only in-frame clones and leaves some out. The sample lists under 20,000 clones, 86% seen once, with about 9% in the top ten. Sample: PBMCs, taken about 230 days after intestinal transplant. The gene calls are TRBV5-1 and TRBJ1-2, with D possibly TRBD1 on 6 matching bases. The receptor comes from a human patient who received an intestinal transplant, so some T cells may come from the graft donor. In nucleotides, the CDR3 is TGCGCCAGCAGCTTCGGCCGGACAGATGGCTACACCTTC. As protein: CASSFGRTDGYTF. The entire variable domain, with the rest obtained from reference TRBV5-1 and TRBJ1-2, is as follows: KAGVTQTPRYLIKTRGQQVTLSCSPISGHRSVSWYQQTPGQGLQFLFEYFSETQRNKGNFPGRFSGRQFSNSRSEMNVSTLELGDSALYLCASSFGRTDGYTFGSGTRLTVV.